This TCR beta chain was retrieved from a study of blood T cells in healthy people across ages. The study's findings and limits: Possibly, changes in expanded clonotypes were confounded because donor CMV status was unknown.

With a J-beta primer mix and a sample-barcoded 5' primer, a second PCR ran roughly 6 to 11 cycles. TCRdb reprocessed the 5' RACE reads with MiXCR, giving one entry per CDR3 protein. The sample consists of around 1.7 million distinct CDR3 sequences, 28% of them appearing once. Of note for this clonotype: Its antigen remains unknown. One end of the junction is discordant with germline, which a read error may explain.

CDR3 length equals 17 residues. Looked up from germline, CDR1 is LGHNA and CDR2 is YSLEER. Sequenced: blood. This receptor was taken from a woman in her twenties or thirties in good health. The chain has TRBV4-3 and TRBJ2-4; D not resolved. CDR3 amino acids: CASSAKLSTQESGEQCF. CDR3 bases: TGCGCCAGCAGCGCGAAGCTGTCCACCCAAGAATCGGGCGAGCAGTGCTTC.